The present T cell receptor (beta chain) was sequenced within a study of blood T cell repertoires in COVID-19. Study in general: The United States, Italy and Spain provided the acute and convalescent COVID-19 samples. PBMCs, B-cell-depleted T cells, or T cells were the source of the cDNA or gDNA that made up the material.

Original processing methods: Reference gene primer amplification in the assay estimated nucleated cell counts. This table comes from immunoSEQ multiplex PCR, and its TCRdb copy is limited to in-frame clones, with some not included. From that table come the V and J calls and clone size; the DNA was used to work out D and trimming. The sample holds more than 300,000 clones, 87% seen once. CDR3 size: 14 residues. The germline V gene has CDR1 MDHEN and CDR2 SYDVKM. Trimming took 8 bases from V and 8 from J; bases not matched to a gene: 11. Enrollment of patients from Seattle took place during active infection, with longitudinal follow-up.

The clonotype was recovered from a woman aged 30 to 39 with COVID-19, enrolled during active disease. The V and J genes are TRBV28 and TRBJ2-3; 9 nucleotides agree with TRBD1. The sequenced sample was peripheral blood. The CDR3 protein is CASCSGQGLCTQYF. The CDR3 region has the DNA TGTGCCAGCTGCTCGGGACAGGGTTTGTGTACGCAGTATTTT. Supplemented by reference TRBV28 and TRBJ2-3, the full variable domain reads DVKVTQSSRYLVKRTGEKVFLECVQDMDHENMFWYRQDPGLGLRLIYFSYDVKMKEKGDIPEGYSVSREKKERFSLILESASTNQTSMYLCASCSGQGLCTQYFGPGTRLTVL.